The 9 T cell receptor beta chains given below trace back to one sample, sequenced in a study of control samples from healthy donors and cancer patients. Sequenced by immunoSEQ multiplex PCR; TCRdb stores in-frame clones only, minus some. The sample includes roughly 100,000 clones, more than 85% of them seen just once. What was sequenced was PBMCs. Source of these receptors: a man in his fifties or sixties with lung cancer.

The chain couples TRBV18 to TRBJ1-6; D unclear. CDR1 is KGHSH, CDR2 LQKENI, per germline. Trimming shortened V by 2 bases and J by 0 bases, and 17 bases separated the two germline ends. The CDR3 totals 19 residues. CDR3 nucleotides: TGTGCCAGCTCACCAGTATCCAGCCACTCTATCTCCTATAATTCACCCCTCCACTTT. Amino acids: CASSPVSSHSISYNSPLHF.

The chain has TRBV5-5 and TRBJ2-5; no definite D call. The germline CDR1 and CDR2 sequences are SGHKS and YYEKEE (reference sequence). The ends were cut back, 4 bases at V and 4 bases at J, with 11 bases in the middle. The CDR3 is made up of 13 amino acids. This CDR3 reads CASSPPELETQYF. CDR3 coding DNA: TGTGCCAGCAGCCCACCCGAATTAGAGACCCAGTACTTC.

In its sample, this clone was seen once. The chain uses TRBV9 and TRBJ1-2; 7 bases are a match to TRBD1. Germline V CDR1 and CDR2: SGDLS, YYNGEE. J lost 4 bases, V lost 3 bases, and 3 bases had no gene match. The CDR3 is made up of 13 amino acids. The CDR3 region has the DNA TGTGCCAGCAGCGACAGGGGAGGCTATGGCTACACCTTC. Protein: CASSDRGGYGYTF.

This clone was observed a few times. Other DNA sequences within the sample encode an identical CDR3. The chain is built from TRBV9 and TRBJ1-3; D gene ambiguous. The CDR3 has 14 amino acids. The V gene's germline CDR1 is SGDLS and CDR2 YYNGEE. Trimming removed 0 bases at V and 0 bases at J, with 4 bases between. The CDR3 nucleotides are TGTGCCAGCAGCGTAGGGAGCTCTGGAAACACCATATATTTT. It encodes CASSVGSSGNTIYF.

This clone appeared a single time. The V call is TRBV25-1, the J call TRBJ1-5, with TRBD1 matching 7 bases. This CDR3 is 14 amino acids long. V lost 5 bases and J lost 6; bases outside the gene matches: 7. Germline CDR1 reads MGHDK; CDR2 reads SYGVNS. CDR3 coding DNA: TGTGCCAGCAGTACGACAGGGAATGGTCAGCCCCAGCATTTT. The encoded protein is CASSTTGNGQPQHF.

V usage is TRBV11-2 and J usage is TRBJ2-5, with TRBD1 matching over 9 bases. Germline V gene data show CDR1 as SGHAT and CDR2 as FQNNGV. This CDR3 contains 16 residues. The junction had 7 bases not matched to a gene; V was cut back by 1 base and J by 4 bases. The CDR3 loop reads CASSLAPQGAGETQYF. The CDR3 DNA sequence: TGTGCCAGCAGCTTAGCCCCACAGGGGGCGGGAGAGACCCAGTACTTC. Drawing the rest from reference TRBV11-2 and TRBJ2-5, the complete variable domain is EAGVAQSPRYKIIEKRQSVAFWCNPISGHATLYWYQQILGQGPKLLIQFQNNGVVDDSQLPKDRFSAERLKGVDSTLKIQPAKLEDSAVYLCASSLAPQGAGETQYFGPGTRLLVL.

This clone has a handful of counts. The CDR3 DNA is TGTGCCAGCTCACCACTGGGCGTGAATGAAAAACTGTTTTTT. Residues: CASSPLGVNEKLFF. The gene calls are TRBV18 and TRBJ1-4, with no clear D. Germline lookup yields CDR1 KGHSH and CDR2 LQKENI. V lost 1 base to trimming and J lost 5 bases, with 8 bases between them. This CDR3 comprises 14 residues.

This clone was detected once. The V gene is TRBV30, the J gene TRBJ1-5; perhaps TRBD1 as D (6 bases). Looked up from germline, CDR1 is GTSNPN and CDR2 is SVGIG (reference sequence). This CDR3 is built from 13 residues. Trimming took 5 bases from V and 6 from J, leaving 14 bases between them. The CDR3 DNA sequence: TGTGCCTGGTCCGGACAGCTGAGTCAGCCCCAGCATTTT. This translates into CAWSGQLSQPQHF.

The V gene is TRBV14, the J gene TRBJ1-1; the D is unclear. Germline V gene data show CDR1 as SGHDN and CDR2 as FVKESK. Trimming removed 1 base from V and 0 bases from J, with 3 bases in between. This CDR3 has 13 residues. The CDR3 nucleotides read TGTGCCAGCAGCCAAGGAATGAACACTGAAGCTTTCTTT. This gives the protein CASSQGMNTEAFF.